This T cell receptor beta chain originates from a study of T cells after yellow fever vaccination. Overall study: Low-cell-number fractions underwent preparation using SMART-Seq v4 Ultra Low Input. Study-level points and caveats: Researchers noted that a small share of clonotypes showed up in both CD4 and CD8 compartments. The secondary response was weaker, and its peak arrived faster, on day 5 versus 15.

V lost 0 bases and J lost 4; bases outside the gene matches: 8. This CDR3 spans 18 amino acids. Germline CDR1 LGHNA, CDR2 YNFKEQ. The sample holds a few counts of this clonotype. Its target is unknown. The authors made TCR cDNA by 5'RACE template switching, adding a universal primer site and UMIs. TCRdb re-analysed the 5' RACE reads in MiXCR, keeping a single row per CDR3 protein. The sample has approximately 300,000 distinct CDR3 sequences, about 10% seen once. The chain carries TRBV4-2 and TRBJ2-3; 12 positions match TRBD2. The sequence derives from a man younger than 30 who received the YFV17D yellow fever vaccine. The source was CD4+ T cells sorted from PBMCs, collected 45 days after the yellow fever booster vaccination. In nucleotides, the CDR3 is TGTGCCAGCAGCCAAGACTTCGCTAGCGGGGGGGCGGCAGATACGCAGTATTTT. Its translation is CASSQDFASGGAADTQYF.